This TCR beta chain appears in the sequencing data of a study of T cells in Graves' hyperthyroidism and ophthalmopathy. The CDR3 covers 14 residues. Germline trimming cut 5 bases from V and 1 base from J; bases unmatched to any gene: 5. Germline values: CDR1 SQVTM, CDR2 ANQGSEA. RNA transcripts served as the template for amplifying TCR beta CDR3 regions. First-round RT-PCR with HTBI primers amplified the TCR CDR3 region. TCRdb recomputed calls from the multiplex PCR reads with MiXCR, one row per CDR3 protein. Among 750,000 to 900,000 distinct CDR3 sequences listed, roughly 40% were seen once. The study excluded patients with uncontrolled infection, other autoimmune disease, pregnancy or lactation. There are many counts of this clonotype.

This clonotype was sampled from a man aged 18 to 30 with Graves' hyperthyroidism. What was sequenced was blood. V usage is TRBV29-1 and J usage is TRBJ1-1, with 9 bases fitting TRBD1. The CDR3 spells CSVSVGQGNTEAFF. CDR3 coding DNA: TGCAGCGTTTCGGTGGGACAGGGGAACACTGAAGCTTTCTTT.